This T cell receptor beta chain was identified in a study of blood T cell repertoires in COVID-19. Looking at the study overall: COVID-19 samples, acute and convalescent, were from the United States, Italy and Spain.

This CDR3 is built from 13 residues. From germline, CDR1 is SQVTM and CDR2 ANQGSEA. Trimming took 8 bases from V and 1 from J, leaving 13 bases between them. In the original analysis: Estimation of nucleated cell counts relied on the amplification of reference gene primers. Here immunoSEQ multiplex PCR was the method, and the copy in TCRdb shows in-frame clones only, minus some. V and J calls and clone size are given by that table; D and trimming were obtained from the DNA. This sample has roughly 140,000 clones, with approximately 84% found just once. Material for sequencing was peripheral blood. This chain joins TRBV29-1 and TRBJ2-3; a possible D gene is TRBD2 (6 bases). The receptor was isolated from a human donor in a cohort sampled during active COVID-19. Here the CDR3 reads CSTSGTGTDTQYF. DNA of the CDR3: TGCAGCACGTCCGGGACTGGCACAGATACGCAGTATTTT.